A single sample gave rise to the 31 T cell receptor beta chains below, sequenced in a study of T cell responses to AZD1222 COVID-19 vaccine. Only in-frame clones appear in the TCRdb table, and some are missing; sequencing was by immunoSEQ multiplex PCR. The sample includes over 95,000 clones, 90% to 95% of them seen just once. The source was peripheral blood, collected 28 days after the second AZD1222 dose. All receptors come from an adult who received the AZD1222 COVID-19 vaccine.

The chain carries TRBV3-1 (or the pseudogene TRBV3-2) and TRBJ1-2; 7 bases are a match to TRBD1. Trimming removed 7 bases from V and 2 bases from J; junction bases left unmatched: 4. This CDR3 comprises 13 residues. CDR1 LGHDT and CDR2 YNNKEL come from the germline V gene (reference sequence). This CDR3 reads CASTSQGNYGYTF. CDR3 bases: TGTGCCAGCACCTCACAGGGGAACTATGGCTACACCTTC.

This chain joins TRBV2 and TRBJ2-5, with 7 bases matching TRBD1. Germline V lookup: CDR1 SNHLY, CDR2 FYNNEI. This CDR3 has 14 amino acids. Unmatched junction bases numbered 6, after V lost 6 bases and J lost 2 bases. The CDR3 nucleotides read TGTGCCAGCAGGGGACAGATAGGTCAAGAGACCCAGTACTTC. Its protein is CASRGQIGQETQYF.

V and J are TRBV7-9 and TRBJ2-7; 9 nucleotides line up with TRBD1. This CDR3 region has 16 residues. The trim removed 4 bases at V and 5 bases at J, leaving 12 bases unmatched. The germline V gene encodes CDR1 SEHNR and CDR2 FQNEAQ (reference sequence). This CDR3 reads CASSSGTGPSFHEQYF. Here the CDR3 DNA reads TGTGCCAGCAGCTCGGGGACAGGGCCCTCTTTCCACGAGCAGTACTTC.

The gene calls are TRBV5-6 and TRBJ2-1, with D tentatively TRBD1 (6 bases). The V gene's germline CDR1 is SGHDT and CDR2 YYEEEE. V gave up 4 bases and J gave up 4 bases, with 18 bases separating them. The CDR3 is 16 amino acids. In nucleotides, the CDR3 is TGTGCCAGCAGCCAAACAACGGGACAATTTTACAATGAGCAGTTCTTC. Its protein product is CASSQTTGQFYNEQFF.

The chain recombines TRBV27 with TRBJ1-2, with TRBD1 as a possible D gene (5 bases). Germline CDR1 is MNHEY and CDR2 is SMNVEV (reference sequence). The V gene lost 0 bases and the J gene lost 6 bases, with 11 bases spanning the gap. This CDR3 region has 14 residues. The CDR3 sequence: CASSLSFEGNGYTF. The CDR3 bases are TGTGCCAGCAGTTTATCTTTTGAGGGGAATGGCTACACCTTC.

The rearrangement joins TRBV5-4 to TRBJ2-7; a weak D match, TRBD1 (5 bases). CDR3 length equals 14 residues. Germline CDR1 reads SGHNT; CDR2 reads YYREEE (reference sequence). V lost 2 bases and J lost 0, with 9 bases in between. CDR3 nucleotides: TGTGCCAGCAGCTTCCAGGGTGGCTCCTACGAGCAGTACTTC. Protein sequence: CASSFQGGSYEQYF. Filled out from reference TRBV5-4 and TRBJ2-7, the complete variable domain reads ETGVTQSPTHLIKTRGQQVTLRCSSQSGHNTVSWYQQALGQGPQFIFQYYREEENGRGNFPPRFSGLQFPNYSSELNVNALELDDSALYLCASSFQGGSYEQYFGPGTRLTVT.

This clone was picked up one time. An end of the junction differs from the germline gene, which may be a read error. The chain links TRBV6-1 to TRBJ2-1, with 11 bases matching TRBD2. The germline gives CDR1 MNHNS, CDR2 SASEGT. The CDR3 runs to 23 residues. DNA of the CDR3: TGTGCCAGCAATGAAATGGGGGGCGCAAAGGCTAGCGGGAGGAGTGTCTTCCACAATGAGCAGTTCTTC. This translates into CASNEMGGAKASGRSVFHNEQFF.

The CDR3 nucleotides are TGTGCCAGCAGTTCAGGCACCCTTGGGGAGCAGTACTTC. Translated: CASSSGTLGEQYF. The chain uses TRBV28 and TRBJ2-7; D is unresolved. Trimming cost V 4 bases and J 7 bases, with 14 bases left between them. The CDR3 covers 13 residues. Germline loops: CDR1 MDHEN, CDR2 SYDVKM. The full variable domain, its missing parts supplied by reference TRBV28 and TRBJ2-7, is DVKVTQSSRYLVKRTGEKVFLECVQDMDHENMFWYRQDPGLGLRLIYFSYDVKMKEKGDIPEGYSVSREKKERFSLILESASTNQTSMYLCASSSGTLGEQYFGPGTRLTVT.

The chain uses TRBV28 and TRBJ1-3; TRBD1 is a possible D gene (6 bases). Looked up from germline, CDR1 is MDHEN and CDR2 is SYDVKM. The CDR3 runs 13 residues. Trimming left V 7 bases short and J 2 bases short, with 9 bases between. The CDR3 DNA reads TGTGCCAGCAATCGGGGGCCTGGAAACACCATATATTTT. It is translated as CASNRGPGNTIYF.

This chain connects TRBV27 to TRBJ2-4; weak D call: TRBD2 (7 bases). The CDR3 totals 16 residues. V was pared by 5 bases and J by 7 bases, with 21 bases between. Germline CDR1 MNHEY, CDR2 SMNVEV (reference sequence). The CDR3 sequence: CASSGGRGRRTNIQYF. CDR3 nucleotides: TGTGCCAGCAGTGGGGGGCGGGGGCGCCGTACTAACATTCAGTACTTC.

This chain joins TRBV9 and TRBJ1-6; 8 bases are shared with TRBD1. From germline, CDR1 is SGDLS and CDR2 YYNGEE. Trimming took 3 bases from V and 7 from J; bases not matched to a gene: 3. The CDR3 length is 14 residues. CDR3 amino acids: CASSEGQANSPLHF. The CDR3 DNA reads as TGTGCCAGCAGCGAGGGACAGGCGAATTCACCCCTCCACTTT.

The J gene is TRBJ1-2, the V gene TRBV25-1; no clear D. V lost 3 bases and J lost 2, with 10 bases in between. The CDR3 spans 14 residues. The germline gives CDR1 MGHDK, CDR2 SYGVNS. This CDR3 reads CASSDVVRNYGYTF. The CDR3 DNA follows: TGTGCCAGCAGTGATGTTGTCAGGAACTATGGCTACACCTTC.

DNA for the CDR3: TGTGCCAGCAACCGACAGGGGGCCTACGAGCAGTACTTC. Amino acid sequence: CASNRQGAYEQYF. V is TRBV6-5 and J is TRBJ2-7; 9 bases agree with TRBD1. J gave up 2 bases and V 7 bases, and 3 bases lay outside the gene matches. Germline V lookup: CDR1 MNHEY, CDR2 SVGAGI. CDR3 size: 13 residues.

V and J are TRBV5-4 and TRBJ1-5, with D perhaps matching TRBD1 (6 bases). Trimming cost V 4 bases and J 3 bases, with 11 bases left between them. This CDR3 is built from 14 residues. The germline V gene encodes CDR1 SGHNT and CDR2 YYREEE (reference sequence). CDR3 in amino acids: CASSVQGINQPQHF. CDR3 nucleotide sequence: TGTGCCAGCAGCGTACAGGGCATCAATCAGCCCCAGCATTTT.

The chain recombines TRBV18 with TRBJ1-1, with TRBD1 matching over 9 bases. This CDR3 region has 15 residues. With V trimmed by 3 bases and J by 1 base, 3 bases remained unmatched. Germline V lookup: CDR1 KGHSH, CDR2 LQKENI. CDR3 region: CASSPGQGGNTEAFF. CDR3 sequence (DNA): TGTGCCAGCTCACCGGGACAGGGCGGGAACACTGAAGCTTTCTTT.

The chain combines TRBV7-9 with TRBJ2-7, with D unclear. V lost 4 bases and J lost 2, with 18 bases in between. Per the germline V gene, CDR1 is SEHNR and CDR2 is FQNEAQ (reference sequence). The CDR3 has 16 amino acids. DNA of the CDR3: TGTGCCAGCAGCTCCCCTAAGGGCACCGAGGCCTACGAGCAGTACTTC. This codes for CASSSPKGTEAYEQYF.

For this clone: The sample carries other DNA sequences with the same CDR3. The chain couples TRBV5-1 to TRBJ2-1, with 10 positions matching TRBD2. Losses at the gene ends were 5 bases for V and 3 bases for J; bases not matched to a gene: 2. The CDR3 is 14 amino acids. Germline CDR1 is SGHRS and CDR2 is YFSETQ. The DNA for the CDR3 is TGCGCCAGCAGTCCTAGCGGGGGCTACAATGAGCAGTTCTTC. It specifies CASSPSGGYNEQFF.

CDR3 residues: CASSLGLGDQGYGYTF. The CDR3 DNA sequence: TGTGCCAGCAGCTTGGGATTGGGGGACCAAGGCTATGGCTACACCTTC. J is TRBJ1-2 and V is TRBV7-9; possible D gene TRBD1, 5 bases. V shed 3 bases and J shed 4 bases, with 18 bases lying between them. Germline CDR1 is SEHNR and CDR2 is FQNEAQ (reference sequence). CDR3 length: 16 residues.

The V call is TRBV6-5, the J call TRBJ1-6; perhaps TRBD1 as D (5 bases). The CDR3 contains 16 residues. Germline V CDR1 and CDR2: MNHEY, SVGAGI. V lost 2 bases, J lost 0 bases, and 8 bases lay in between. The CDR3 bases are TGTGCCAGCAGTTACAGGGGAGTCTCCTATAATTCACCCCTCCACTTT. Its translation is CASSYRGVSYNSPLHF.

The rearrangement links TRBV7-9 to TRBJ2-3; D not certain. This CDR3 comprises 15 residues. Germline V lookup: CDR1 SEHNR, CDR2 FQNEAQ (reference sequence). With 1 base removed from V and 4 bases from J, the gap between germline ends came to 12 bases. CDR3 residues: CASSLGSSYADTQYF. The CDR3 DNA reads as TGTGCCAGCAGCTTAGGCAGCTCTTACGCAGATACGCAGTATTTT.

The chain links TRBV5-5 to TRBJ2-1; TRBD2 matches at 8 bases. The CDR3 consists of 19 residues. V lost 6 bases, J lost 0 bases, and 17 bases stayed unmatched. Germline CDR1 reads SGHKS; CDR2 reads YYEKEE (reference sequence). CDR3 DNA: TGTGCCAGCAACTTACAAGGAATGGCGGGAGGAAGCTCCTACAATGAGCAGTTCTTC. Encoded protein: CASNLQGMAGGSSYNEQFF.

The chain combines TRBV6-1 with TRBJ1-4; 7 bases are a match to TRBD1. Germline V gene data show CDR1 as MNHNS and CDR2 as SASEGT. V gave up 3 bases and J gave up 2 bases; unmatched junction bases: 0. The CDR3 loop spans 14 amino acids. CDR3 residues: CASSDRGTNEKLFF. The CDR3 DNA sequence: TGTGCCAGCAGTGACAGGGGGACTAATGAAAAACTGTTTTTT.

The chain combines TRBV7-9 with TRBJ2-3; perhaps TRBD2 as D (6 bases). The germline V gene has CDR1 SEHNR and CDR2 FQNEAQ (reference sequence). The germline V and J ends were trimmed by 4 bases and 0 bases, with 20 bases remaining between them. CDR3 length: 18 amino acids. The CDR3, as DNA: TGTGCCAGCAGCTCCCCCCGCGGAGGGAGCCCTAGCACAGATACGCAGTATTTT. It translates to CASSSPRGGSPSTDTQYF.

The chain recombines TRBV18 with TRBJ1-3; no clear D gene. V was shortened by 0 bases and J by 4 bases, with 10 bases between the two germline ends. Germline assignment: CDR1 KGHSH and CDR2 LQKENI. The CDR3 consists of 15 residues. As DNA, the CDR3 is TGTGCCAGCTCACCACCAGGTCGAGCAGGAAACACCATATATTTT. Amino acids: CASSPPGRAGNTIYF.

The chain couples TRBV25-1 to TRBJ1-4; 7 bases fit TRBD1. In germline, CDR1 is MGHDK, CDR2 SYGVNS. The CDR3 runs 16 residues. Germline trimming cut 1 base from V and 6 bases from J; bases unmatched to any gene: 8. This CDR3 reads CASSESSGTAHEKLFF. As DNA, the CDR3 is TGTGCCAGCAGTGAATCGTCCGGGACAGCCCATGAAAAACTGTTTTTT. The full variable domain, in which reference TRBV25-1 and TRBJ1-4 provide the parts outside the CDR3, is EADIYQTPRYLVIGTGKKITLECSQTMGHDKMYWYQQDPGMELHLIHYSYGVNSTEKGDLSSESTVSRIRTEHFPLTLESARPSHTSQYLCASSESSGTAHEKLFFGSGTQLSVL.

This clone appeared once. V is TRBV2 and J is TRBJ2-7; TRBD2 is a possible D gene (5 bases). The V end was cut by 8 bases, the J end by 6 bases, with 14 bases between. Germline lookup yields CDR1 SNHLY and CDR2 FYNNEI. The CDR3 is 12 amino acids. The CDR3, as DNA: TGTGCCAGCTGGGCCGGCGGAGGCGAGCAGTACTTC. As protein: CASWAGGGEQYF.

This clone has only a few counts. The rearrangement links TRBV11-1 to TRBJ2-3; D gene unclear. V shed 5 bases and J shed 6 bases, with 12 bases lying between them. The CDR3 is 13 residues long. Per the germline V gene, CDR1 is SGHAT and CDR2 is FQDESV (reference sequence). The CDR3 nucleotides are TGTGCCAGCAGCGTAGGTTATGAGGATACGCAGTATTTT. This codes for CASSVGYEDTQYF.

The chain employs TRBV30 and TRBJ2-1; 14 bases align to TRBD2. The CDR3 totals 19 residues. Per the germline V gene, CDR1 is GTSNPN and CDR2 is SVGIG (reference sequence). The V gene end was trimmed by 4 bases and the J gene end by 0 bases; junction bases not matched to a gene: 11. The CDR3 DNA sequence: TGTGCCTGGACCCGAGGACTAGCGGGAGGTCCCAGCTCCTACAATGAGCAGTTCTTC. Amino acids: CAWTRGLAGGPSSYNEQFF.

J is TRBJ2-7 and V is TRBV6-6; D is possibly TRBD1 (6 bases). Germline V lookup: CDR1 MNHNY, CDR2 SVGAGI (reference sequence). CDR3 length: 15 residues. Trimming removed 6 bases at V and 0 bases at J, with 15 bases between. The DNA for the CDR3 is TGTGCCAGCAGCGACACCGGACAGCCCTCCTACGAGCAGTACTTC. Protein sequence: CASSDTGQPSYEQYF.

The J gene is TRBJ2-7, the V gene TRBV5-4, with 7 positions matching TRBD2. J gave up 0 bases and V 5 bases, and 2 bases lay outside the gene matches. CDR3 size: 13 residues. Per the germline V gene, CDR1 is SGHNT and CDR2 is YYREEE (reference sequence). CDR3 protein: CASRGGSSYEQYF. DNA of the CDR3: TGTGCCAGCAGGGGGGGGAGCTCCTACGAGCAGTACTTC.

V usage is TRBV4-3 and J usage is TRBJ2-3; weak D call: TRBD1 (7 bases). Germline-derived CDR1 and CDR2 are LGHNA and YSLEER. The V end lost 5 bases, the J end lost 5 bases, and 14 bases lay between the germline ends. The CDR3 sequence is 14 residues long. The CDR3 DNA reads as TGCGCCAGCAGCGTCCAGGGGGGCGGAGATACGCAGTATTTT. Translated: CASSVQGGGDTQYF.